The 27 T cell receptor beta chains reported below all come from one sample, sequenced in a study of molecular identifiers for immune sequencing clone quantification. MiXCR, applied by TCRdb to the PCR reads, yields one record per CDR3 protein. The data hold some 70,000 distinct CDR3 sequences, with around 18% observed a single time. The sequencing input was naive CD8+ T cells from blood, with Jurkat cell RNA spiked in. The subset was: FACS-sorted CD8+CD4-CCR7+CD45RA+ naive T cells. These TCRs come from a human donor in good health. Some libraries in this study had Jurkat cell RNA spiked in.

This clonotype was seen many times. The V gene is TRBV20-1, the J gene TRBJ1-4, with TRBD1 identical over 9 bases. Germline loops: CDR1 DFQATT, CDR2 SNEGSKA (reference sequence). The J segment lost 0 bases and the V segment lost 3 bases, leaving 20 bases of the junction unmatched. The CDR3 loop spans 21 amino acids. CDR3 in amino acids: CSARGPTLWTGEVPTNEKLFF. The CDR3 bases are TGCAGTGCTAGGGGACCCACTTTGTGGACAGGGGAAGTTCCAACTAATGAAAAACTGTTTTTT.

Worth noting for this clonotype: Possible read error: a much larger clone is one base away. The CDR3 ends on some other residue instead of the conserved phenylalanine or tryptophan, so this is likely a read error. The chain couples TRBV6-2 or TRBV6-3 to TRBJ2-1, with TRBD2 matching 12 bases. This CDR3 is 19 amino acids long. Germline CDR1 reads MNHEY; CDR2 reads SVGEGT. V was pared by 2 bases and J by 8 bases, with 16 bases of the junction left unmatched. CDR3 loop: CASSYEIPSGRASMDEQFL. CDR3 sequence (DNA): TGTGCCAGCAGTTACGAGATCCCTAGCGGGAGGGCCTCGATGGATGAGCAGTTCCTC.

This clonotype was seen repeatedly, ten times or more. The chain has TRBV5-1 and TRBJ1-3; D perhaps matches TRBD1 (6 bases). Germline V CDR1 and CDR2: SGHRS, YFSETQ. V lost 4 bases and J 7 bases, leaving 15 bases between the germline ends. This CDR3 spans 14 amino acids. CDR3 DNA sequence: TGCGCCAGCAGCCCCGGACAGAAGGGGAACACCATATATTTT. Translation: CASSPGQKGNTIYF.

In the case of this clonotype: Possible read error: a much larger clone is one base away. This chain connects TRBV28 to TRBJ2-1, with 9 bases fitting TRBD2. The CDR3 loop spans 18 amino acids. Germline-derived CDR1 and CDR2 are MDHEN and SYDVKM. CDR3 region: CASSLAPPDSGRYNERFF. In nucleotides, the CDR3 is TGTGCCAGCAGTTTAGCTCCCCCAGATAGCGGGAGATACAATGAGCGGTTCTTC. The whole variable domain, filled in from reference TRBV28 and TRBJ2-1, reads DVKVTQSSRYLVKRTGEKVFLECVQDMDHENMFWYRQDPGLGLRLIYFSYDVKMKEKGDIPEGYSVSREKKERFSLILESASTNQTSMYLCASSLAPPDSGRYNERFFGPGTRLTVL.

Many counts were recorded for this clonotype. The CDR3 loop is CSSLGGSYNEQFF. Written as DNA, the CDR3 is TGCAGCTCCCTGGGCGGGAGCTACAATGAGCAGTTCTTC. V usage is TRBV29-1 and J usage is TRBJ2-1; 7 bases fit TRBD2. The CDR3 contains 13 residues. Germline loops: CDR1 SQVTM, CDR2 ANQGSEA. The V gene end was trimmed by 8 bases and the J gene end by 3 bases; junction bases not matched to a gene: 7.

This clonotype was counted between two and nine times. V gene TRBV12-3 or TRBV12-4 combines with J gene TRBJ1-5; D is unresolved. Trimming took 6 bases from V and 7 from J, leaving 10 bases between them. The length of the CDR3 is 12 residues. Written as DNA, the CDR3 is TGTGCCAGCAGCCGGCGACGGCAGCCCCAGCATTTT. Protein: CASSRRRQPQHF.

As concerns this clonotype: A read error is likely, as this CDR3 ends without the conserved phenylalanine or tryptophan. J is TRBJ1-1 and V is TRBV6-1; a possible D gene is TRBD1 (5 bases). V was pared by 2 bases and J by 3 bases, with 13 bases between. CDR1 is MNHNS, CDR2 SASEGT, per germline. This CDR3 is built from 15 residues. CDR3: CASSEMTDRYTEAFL. CDR3 DNA sequence: TGTGCCAGCAGTGAAATGACAGATAGGTACACTGAAGCTTTCCTT.

This clonotype has at least ten counts. V gene TRBV6-5 combines with J gene TRBJ2-1; no clear D gene. The germline CDR1 and CDR2 sequences are MNHEY and SVGAGI. This CDR3 region has 13 residues. V was trimmed by 2 bases and J by 7 bases, leaving 9 bases between them. CDR3 loop: CASSYVRSNEQFF. The CDR3 DNA is TGTGCCAGCAGTTACGTCCGGAGTAATGAGCAGTTCTTC.

This clonotype was counted between two and nine times. Being one base from a much bigger clone, this may be a read error. DNA of the CDR3: TGCAGTGCTAGAGACTGGGCTCAGGGCACCGGGGAGCTGTTTTTT. Amino acid sequence: CSARDWAQGTGELFF. J is TRBJ2-2 and V is TRBV20-1, with a weak D call TRBD1 (5 bases). CDR3 length: 15 residues. CDR1 and CDR2 from the germline V gene are DFQATT and SNEGSKA (reference sequence). V was shortened by 0 bases and J by 4 bases, with 12 bases between the two germline ends.

The chain uses TRBV6-5 and TRBJ2-7, with 11 bases that match TRBD2. Trimming at V came to 7 bases and at J to 6 bases, leaving 5 bases not matched to a gene. The CDR3 is 13 amino acids. Germline values: CDR1 MNHEY, CDR2 SVGAGI. Here the CDR3 reads CASNLAGGREQYF. In DNA form, the CDR3 reads TGTGCCAGCAATTTAGCGGGAGGGCGCGAGCAGTACTTC.

This clonotype was seen at least ten times. J is TRBJ2-1 and V is TRBV4-1; D remains unclear. V was clipped by 0 bases and J by 8 bases, with 5 bases between them. This CDR3 has 12 residues. Germline CDR1 and CDR2: MGHRA and YSYEKL. The CDR3 bases are TGCGCCAGCAGCCAAGATCGCGATGAGCAGTTCTTC. Protein sequence: CASSQDRDEQFF.

This clonotype was seen repeatedly, ten times or more. The rearrangement joins TRBV9 to TRBJ2-7, with TRBD2 matching over 8 bases. The junction had 6 bases not matched to a gene; V was cut back by 0 bases and J by 4 bases. This CDR3 has 15 amino acids. Per germline, CDR1 SGDLS and CDR2 YYNGEE. CDR3 sequence reads: CASSVAGGPGYEQYF. CDR3 DNA: TGTGCCAGCAGCGTAGCGGGAGGGCCGGGATACGAGCAGTACTTC.

This clonotype has a handful of counts. The chain carries TRBV30 and TRBJ2-7, with 10 bases that match TRBD2. V was clipped by 1 base and J by 3 bases; unmatched bases: 3. Germline CDR1 is GTSNPN and CDR2 is SVGIG (reference sequence). This CDR3 contains 14 residues. The CDR3 DNA follows: TGTGCCTGGAGTGCCCTAGCGGGAGTCTACGAGCAGTACTTC. Its protein is CAWSALAGVYEQYF.

About this clonotype itself: This could be a read error, since a much larger clone is one nucleotide away. V and J are TRBV11-3 and TRBJ2-1; perhaps TRBD2 as D (5 bases). The CDR3 spans 17 residues. The germline gives CDR1 SGHNT, CDR2 YENEEA. CDR3 DNA: TGTGTCAGCAGCTTAGGGAGTAGCGTAAGCTCCTACAATGAGCAGTTCTTC. It specifies CVSSLGSSVSSYNEQFF.

As concerns this clonotype: This may come from a read error, since a much larger clone is one base off. The chain links TRBV7-9 to TRBJ2-1; D uncertain. The CDR3 consists of 12 residues. V was cut by 5 bases and J by 5 bases, with 7 bases left in between. Germline lookup yields CDR1 SEHNR and CDR2 FQNEAQ (reference sequence). CDR3 DNA sequence: TGTGCCAGCAGCCCTCTCGACAATGAGCAGTTCTTC. It codes for CASSPLDNEQFF.

A remark on this clonotype: This could be a read error, since a much larger clone is one nucleotide away. The V call is TRBV7-7, the J call TRBJ2-2; perhaps D is TRBD1 or TRBD2 (6 bases each). Germline assignment: CDR1 SSHAT and CDR2 FNYEAQ (reference sequence). This CDR3 has 18 amino acids. The CDR3 loop is CASSPRGVRYSDTRELFF. The CDR3 region has the DNA TGTGCTAGCAGCCCGAGGGGGGTTCGGTACTCTGACACCAGGGAGCTGTTTTTT.

In its sample, this clonotype was seen a few times. This may stem from a read error, because a much larger clone lies one nucleotide away. V is TRBV27 and J is TRBJ2-3, with a weak D call TRBD2 (6 bases). The germline V gene encodes CDR1 MNHEY and CDR2 SMNVEV (reference sequence). V dropped 6 bases and J dropped 8 bases, with 21 bases sitting between them. This CDR3 comprises 15 residues. CDR3 sequence reads: CASSPFPGLKGTQYF. CDR3 nucleotide sequence: TGTGCCAGCAGCCCGTTTCCGGGACTCAAGGGTACGCAGTATTTT.

As regards this clonotype: This may come from a read error, since a much larger clone is one base off. This chain links TRBV11-2 with TRBJ2-1, with D uncertain. Deletions cut 1 base from V and 5 bases from J, with 9 bases between. The germline V gene has CDR1 SGHAT and CDR2 FQNNGV. The CDR3 runs 14 residues. The CDR3 here is CASSLGWSNNEQFF. CDR3 nucleotides: TGTGCCAGCAGCTTAGGTTGGTCCAACAATGAGCAGTTCTTC.

This clonotype was seen a few times. It may be a read error: a sequence one base away is much more abundant. The chain carries TRBV6-5 and TRBJ2-7, with a possible D match to TRBD1 (5 bases). Trimming left V 2 bases short and J 6 bases short, with 20 bases between. The CDR3 sequence is 16 residues long. Germline CDR1 MNHEY, CDR2 SVGAGI. CDR3 bases: TGTGCCAGCAGTTACGACGATGGGGCAGGGTCGAGCGAGCAGTACTTC. Its protein is CASSYDDGAGSSEQYF.

The genes are TRBV20-1 and TRBJ2-1, with D perhaps matching TRBD2 (6 bases). Germline CDR1 is DFQATT and CDR2 is SNEGSKA (reference sequence). CDR3 length equals 14 residues. V lost 3 bases to trimming and J lost 1 base, with 10 bases between them. CDR3 in DNA: TGCAGTGCTAGCGGGAGAAAGTCCTACAATGAGCAGTTCTTC. Its translation: CSASGRKSYNEQFF.

The chain joins TRBV12-3 or TRBV12-4 to TRBJ2-1, with 8 nucleotides matching TRBD2. The CDR3 is 14 residues long. Trimming cost V 10 bases and J 2 bases; bases outside gene matches: 7. The chain's CDR3 is CATRGLATYNEQFF. DNA of the CDR3: TGTGCCACCAGAGGACTAGCCACCTACAATGAGCAGTTCTTC.

Of note for this clonotype: A clone one base away is much larger, so this may be a read error. The chain uses TRBV3-1 and TRBJ2-7, with a weak D call TRBD1 (5 bases). CDR1 is LGHDT and CDR2 is YNNKEL in the germline V gene (reference sequence). The CDR3 is 17 residues long. The V gene lost 6 bases and the J gene lost 0 bases, with 21 bases spanning the gap. CDR3 in DNA: TGTGCCAGCAGGCAGACCACTCCAACAAGGGGCTCCTACGAGCAGTACTTC. Its protein product is CASRQTTPTRGSYEQYF.

This clonotype was detected only a few times. The rearrangement links TRBV7-8 to TRBJ1-2; TRBD1 agrees at 12 bases. Germline V lookup: CDR1 SGHVS, CDR2 FQNEAQ. This CDR3 region has 17 residues. V trimming: 3 bases; J trimming: 8 bases; junction bases outside the gene matches: 13. This chain's CDR3 is CASSFARDRGRPRGYTF. The CDR3 nucleotides read TGTGCCAGCAGCTTCGCTCGGGACAGGGGGCGCCCAAGGGGCTACACCTTC.

This clonotype was counted at least ten times. This chain uses TRBV20-1 with TRBJ2-7; D gene uncertain. This CDR3 comprises 13 residues. Trimming left V 0 bases short and J 4 bases short, with 10 bases between. Germline V gene lookup returns CDR1 DFQATT and CDR2 SNEGSKA (reference sequence). CDR3 nucleotides: TGCAGTGCTAGAGATACGGGTTCGTACGAGCAGTACTTC. Amino acids: CSARDTGSYEQYF.

This clonotype has a count of ten or more. V gene TRBV6-1 combines with J gene TRBJ2-2; D not resolved. Germline loops: CDR1 MNHNS, CDR2 SASEGT. Trimming removed 3 bases from V and 1 base from J, with 3 bases in between. The CDR3 runs 13 residues. The CDR3 region has the DNA TGTGCCAGCAGTGACGGGAACACCGGGGAGCTGTTTTTT. Encoded protein: CASSDGNTGELFF.

For this clonotype: A much larger clone differs by one base, so this may be a read error. The V gene is TRBV7-9, the J gene TRBJ2-1; 9 nucleotides align to TRBD2. Germline V CDR1 and CDR2: SEHNR, FQNEAQ (reference sequence). J lost 5 bases, V lost 5 bases, and 7 bases had no gene match. This CDR3 comprises 15 residues. CDR3 residues: CASSLTSGYNNEQFF. CDR3 DNA sequence: TGTGCCAGCAGCCTTACTAGCGGGTACAACAATGAGCAGTTCTTC.

This clonotype was counted between two and nine times. A much larger clonotype is one base distant, so this may be a read error. The chain combines TRBV4-1 with TRBJ2-7, with D unresolved. The CDR3 loop spans 14 amino acids. Germline CDR1 reads MGHRA; CDR2 reads YSYEKL. CDR3 residues: CASSQGLALFEQHF. The CDR3 nucleotides read TGCGCCAGCAGCCAAGGACTGGCCCTCTTCGAGCAGCACTTC.